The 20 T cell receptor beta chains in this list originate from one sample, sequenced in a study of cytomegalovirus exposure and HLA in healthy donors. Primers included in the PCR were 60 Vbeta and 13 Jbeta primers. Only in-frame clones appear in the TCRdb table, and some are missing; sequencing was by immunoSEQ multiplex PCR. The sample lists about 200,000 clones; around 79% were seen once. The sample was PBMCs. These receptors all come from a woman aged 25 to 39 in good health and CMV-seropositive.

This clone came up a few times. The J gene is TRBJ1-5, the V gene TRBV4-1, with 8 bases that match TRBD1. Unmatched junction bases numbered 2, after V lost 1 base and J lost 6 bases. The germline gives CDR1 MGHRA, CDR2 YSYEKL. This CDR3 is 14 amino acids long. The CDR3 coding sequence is TGCGCCAGCAGCCAAGCAGGGGGCCTTCAGCCCCAGCATTTT. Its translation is CASSQAGGLQPQHF.

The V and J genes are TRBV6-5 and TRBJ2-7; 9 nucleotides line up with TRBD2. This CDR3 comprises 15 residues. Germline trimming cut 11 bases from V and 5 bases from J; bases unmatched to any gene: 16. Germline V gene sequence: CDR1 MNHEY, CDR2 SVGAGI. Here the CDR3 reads CAVHRAGGFDNEQYF. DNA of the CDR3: TGTGCCGTCCATCGAGCGGGAGGTTTTGACAACGAGCAGTACTTC.

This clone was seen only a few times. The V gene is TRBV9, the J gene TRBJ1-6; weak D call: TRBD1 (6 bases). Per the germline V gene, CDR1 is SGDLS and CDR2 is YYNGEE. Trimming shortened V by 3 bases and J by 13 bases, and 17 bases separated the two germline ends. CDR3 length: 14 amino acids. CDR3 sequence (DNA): TGTGCCAGCAGCGCCCCAGGGGCCTTGGGTCCCCTCCACTTT. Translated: CASSAPGALGPLHF.

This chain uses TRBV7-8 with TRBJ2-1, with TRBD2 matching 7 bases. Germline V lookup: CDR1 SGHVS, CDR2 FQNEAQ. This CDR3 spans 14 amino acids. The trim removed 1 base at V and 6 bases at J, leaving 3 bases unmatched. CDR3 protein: CASSLGGGGNEQFF. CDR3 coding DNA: TGTGCCAGCAGCTTAGGCGGGGGAGGCAATGAGCAGTTCTTC. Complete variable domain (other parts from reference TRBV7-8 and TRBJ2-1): GAGVSQSPRYKVAKRGQDVALRCDPISGHVSLFWYQQALGQGPEFLTYFQNEAQLDKSGLPSDRFFAERPEGSVSTLKIQRTQQEDSAVYLCASSLGGGGNEQFFGPGTRLTVL.

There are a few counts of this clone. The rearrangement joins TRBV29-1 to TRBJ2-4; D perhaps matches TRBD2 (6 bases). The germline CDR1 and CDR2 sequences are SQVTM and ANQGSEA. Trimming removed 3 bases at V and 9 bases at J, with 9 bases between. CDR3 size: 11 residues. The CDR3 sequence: CSVEEGPIQYF. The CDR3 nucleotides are TGCAGCGTTGAGGAGGGGCCCATTCAGTACTTC. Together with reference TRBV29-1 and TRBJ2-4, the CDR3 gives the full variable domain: SAVISQKPSRDICQRGTSLTIQCQVDSQVTMMFWYRQQPGQSLTLIATANQGSEATYESGFVIDKFPISRPNLTFSTLTVSNMSPEDSSIYLCSVEEGPIQYFGAGTRLSVL.

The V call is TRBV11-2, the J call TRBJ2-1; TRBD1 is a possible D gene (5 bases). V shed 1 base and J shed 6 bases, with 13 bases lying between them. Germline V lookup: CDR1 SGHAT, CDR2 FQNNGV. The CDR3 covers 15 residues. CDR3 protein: CASSLGPRTTNEQFF. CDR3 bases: TGTGCCAGCAGCTTAGGGCCAAGGACAACCAATGAGCAGTTCTTC.

CDR3 nucleotide sequence: TGTGCCAGCAGCTTGAACAGGGTAACCTATGGCTACACCTTC. This sequence encodes CASSLNRVTYGYTF. This chain uses TRBV5-6 with TRBJ1-2; possible D gene TRBD1, 6 bases. The CDR3 spans 14 residues. CDR1 is SGHDT and CDR2 is YYEEEE in the germline V gene. V gave up 1 base and J gave up 4 bases, with 11 bases separating them.

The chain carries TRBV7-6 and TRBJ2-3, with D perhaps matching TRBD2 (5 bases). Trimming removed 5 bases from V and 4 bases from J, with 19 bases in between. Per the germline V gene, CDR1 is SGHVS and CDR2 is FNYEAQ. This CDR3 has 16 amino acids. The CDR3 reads CASSPRTSTRADTQYF. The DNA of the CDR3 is TGTGCCAGCAGCCCCCGGACTTCAACTCGGGCAGATACGCAGTATTTT.

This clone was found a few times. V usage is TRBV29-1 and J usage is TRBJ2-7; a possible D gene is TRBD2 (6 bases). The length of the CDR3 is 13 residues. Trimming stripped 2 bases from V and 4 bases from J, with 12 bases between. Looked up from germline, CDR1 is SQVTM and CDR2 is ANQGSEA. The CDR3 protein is CSVEIAGKYEQYF. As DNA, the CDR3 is TGCAGCGTTGAAATCGCGGGGAAATACGAGCAGTACTTC.

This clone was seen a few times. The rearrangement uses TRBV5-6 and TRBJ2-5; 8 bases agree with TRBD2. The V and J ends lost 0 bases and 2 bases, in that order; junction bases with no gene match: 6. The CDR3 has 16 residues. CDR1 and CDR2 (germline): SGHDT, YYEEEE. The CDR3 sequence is CASSLVTSGLQETQYF. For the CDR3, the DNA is TGTGCCAGCAGCTTGGTTACTAGCGGACTACAAGAGACCCAGTACTTC.

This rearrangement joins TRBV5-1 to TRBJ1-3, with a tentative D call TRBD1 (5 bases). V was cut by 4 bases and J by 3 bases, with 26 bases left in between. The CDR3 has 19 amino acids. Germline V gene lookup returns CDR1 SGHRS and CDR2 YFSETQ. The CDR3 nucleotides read TGCGCCAGCAGCCCCCAGTACAGGCTACTTAAACTGGATGGAAACACCATATATTTT. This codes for CASSPQYRLLKLDGNTIYF.

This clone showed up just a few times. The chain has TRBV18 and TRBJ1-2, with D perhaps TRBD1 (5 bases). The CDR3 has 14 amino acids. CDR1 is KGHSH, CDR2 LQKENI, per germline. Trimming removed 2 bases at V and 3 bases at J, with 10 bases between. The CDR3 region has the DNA TGTGCCAGCTCACCATCTCAGGGTGACTATGGCTACACCTTC. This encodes CASSPSQGDYGYTF.

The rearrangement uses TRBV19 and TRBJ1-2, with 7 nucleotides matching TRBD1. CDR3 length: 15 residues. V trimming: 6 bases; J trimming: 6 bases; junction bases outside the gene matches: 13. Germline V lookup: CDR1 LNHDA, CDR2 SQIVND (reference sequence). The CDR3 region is CASSEPGQTTDGYTF. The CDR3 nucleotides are TGTGCCAGTAGCGAGCCGGGACAGACAACTGATGGCTACACCTTC.

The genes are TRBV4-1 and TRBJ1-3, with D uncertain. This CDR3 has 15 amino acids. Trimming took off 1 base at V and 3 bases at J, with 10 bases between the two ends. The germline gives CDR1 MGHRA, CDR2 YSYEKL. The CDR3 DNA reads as TGCGCCAGCAGCCAAGGACATCTAAGTGGAAACACCATATATTTT. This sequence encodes CASSQGHLSGNTIYF.

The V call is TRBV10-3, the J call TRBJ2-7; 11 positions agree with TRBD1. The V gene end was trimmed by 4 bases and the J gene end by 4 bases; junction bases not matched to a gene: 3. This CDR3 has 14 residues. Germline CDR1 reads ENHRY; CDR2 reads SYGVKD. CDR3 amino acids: CAISAGQGAYEQYF. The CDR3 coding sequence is TGTGCCATCAGTGCAGGACAGGGGGCTTACGAGCAGTACTTC.

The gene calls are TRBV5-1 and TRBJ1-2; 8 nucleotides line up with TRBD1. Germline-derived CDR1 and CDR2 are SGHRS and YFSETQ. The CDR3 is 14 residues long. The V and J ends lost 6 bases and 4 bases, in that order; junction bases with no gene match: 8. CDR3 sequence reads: CASTLGTGTYGYTF. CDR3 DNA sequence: TGCGCCAGCACCCTAGGGACAGGAACCTATGGCTACACCTTC.

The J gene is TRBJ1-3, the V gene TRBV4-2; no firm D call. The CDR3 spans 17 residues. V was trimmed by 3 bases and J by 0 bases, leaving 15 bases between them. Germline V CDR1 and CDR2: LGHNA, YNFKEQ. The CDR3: CASSQGFSASSGNTIYF. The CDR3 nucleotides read TGTGCCAGCAGCCAGGGTTTCAGCGCGAGCTCTGGAAACACCATATATTTT.

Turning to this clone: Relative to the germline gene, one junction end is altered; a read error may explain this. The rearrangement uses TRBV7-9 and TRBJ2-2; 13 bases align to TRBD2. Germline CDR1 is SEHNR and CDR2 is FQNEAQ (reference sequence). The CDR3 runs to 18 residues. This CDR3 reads CSSSLTLAGGTNTGELFF. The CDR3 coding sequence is TGTTCCAGCAGCTTAACACTAGCGGGGGGGACGAACACCGGGGAGCTGTTTTTT. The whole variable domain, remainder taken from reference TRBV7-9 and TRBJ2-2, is DTGVSQNPRHKITKRGQNVTFRCDPISEHNRLYWYRQTLGQGPEFLTYFQNEAQLEKSRLLSDRFSAERPKGSFSTLEIQRTEQGDSAMYLCSSSLTLAGGTNTGELFFGEGSRLTVL.

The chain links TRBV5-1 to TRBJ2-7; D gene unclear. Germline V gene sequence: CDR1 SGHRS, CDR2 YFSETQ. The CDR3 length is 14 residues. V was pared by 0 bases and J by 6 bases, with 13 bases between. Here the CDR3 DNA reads TGCGCCAGCAGCTTGGACTATATCGGTCCCGAGCAGTACTTC. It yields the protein CASSLDYIGPEQYF.

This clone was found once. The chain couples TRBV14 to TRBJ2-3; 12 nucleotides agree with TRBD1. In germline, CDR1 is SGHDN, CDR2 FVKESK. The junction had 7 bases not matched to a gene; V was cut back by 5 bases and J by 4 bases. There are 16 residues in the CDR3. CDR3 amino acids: CASSFRDRGLADTQYF. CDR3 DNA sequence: TGTGCCAGCAGCTTCCGGGACAGGGGGCTGGCAGATACGCAGTATTTT.